This T cell receptor (beta chain) was identified during a study of post-analysis software for immune sequencing data. Study-level background: As for disease course, relapsing-remitting, secondary progressive and progressive-relapsing multiple sclerosis were all included. Study-wide results and caveats: TRBV5-6, TRBV5-1 and TRBV20-1 were among 4 or 5 TRBV segments more frequent in patients than controls. Batch-matched samples strongly co-clustered by F measure.

Prepared TCR beta cDNA libraries contained unique molecular identifiers. T cells numbering roughly 0.85 to 11 million gave rise to some 500,000 cDNA molecules. A single record per CDR3 protein comes from TCRdb applying MiXCR to the PCR reads. The sample contains hundreds of thousands of distinct CDR3 sequences, roughly 29% of which appear only once. Deletions cut 1 base from V and 7 bases from J, with 20 bases between. Germline V lookup: CDR1 MGHRA, CDR2 YSYEKL. The CDR3 totals 17 residues. Regarding this clonotype: Its antigen is not known.

The chain has TRBV4-1 and TRBJ2-1; the D gene could be TRBD1 or TRBD2 (5 bases each). The sample consisted of blood. This receptor was obtained from a girl aged 5-17 years with multiple sclerosis. The CDR3, as DNA: TGCGCCAGCAGCCAAGGTGGGGGTCGGACCGTATCAAATGAGCAGTTCTTC. It translates to CASSQGGGRTVSNEQFF.